This T cell receptor beta chain was obtained from a study of blood T cell repertoires in COVID-19. Study as a whole: Samples taken during acute and convalescent COVID-19 were collected in the United States, Italy and Spain. From T cells, B-cell-depleted T cells, or PBMCs came the material, which was cDNA or gDNA.

The authors' processing: Amplifying reference gene primers gave estimates of nucleated cell counts. The data were produced by immunoSEQ multiplex PCR, yet TCRdb's version contains in-frame clones alone and is incomplete. That table is the source of V, J and clone size, and D and trimming were worked out from the DNA. The sample holds 72,000 or so clones, roughly nine tenths seen once. Germline loops: CDR1 LGHDT, CDR2 YNNKEL (reference sequence). The CDR3 sequence is 12 residues long. V was clipped by 4 bases and J by 12 bases, with 13 bases between them. This sequence originates from a woman aged 55-70 years with acute or convalescent COVID-19. The specimen was peripheral blood. The chain carries TRBV3-1 (or the pseudogene TRBV3-2) and TRBJ2-1; weak D call: TRBD1 (6 bases). Here the CDR3 reads CASSRSRGGQFF. In DNA, the CDR3 is TGTGCCAGCAGCCGGAGTCGAGGGGGGCAGTTCTTC.